This T cell receptor beta chain came from a study of T cell responses to AZD1222 COVID-19 vaccine. Some clones are missing from TCRdb's copy, which holds only in-frame ones; the method was immunoSEQ multiplex PCR. The repertoire holds 170,000 or so clones, with just under 95% as singletons. As concerns this clone: As yet, its antigen is unknown.

The study's findings and limits: Vaccine-associated CD4 TCRs ranged over spike, dominating at 160-218 and 743-854. Donors were chiefly white British, with a greater number of females, and clonal diversity was perhaps underestimated. The repertoires were collected only after the peak T cell response.

CDR1 is LGHDT and CDR2 is YNNKEL in the germline V gene (reference sequence). The CDR3 totals 18 residues. Germline trimming cut 4 bases from V and 4 bases from J; bases unmatched to any gene: 12. The receptor was isolated from an adult who received the MenACWY meningococcal vaccine as a control. This chain joins TRBV3-1 (or the pseudogene TRBV3-2) and TRBJ2-6; 8 bases align to TRBD1. This material consisted of peripheral blood, taken 28 days after the second dose of the MenACWY control vaccine. The CDR3 region has the DNA TGTGCCAGCAGCCCGCGGACAGGGAGGTTTACAGGGGCCAACGTCCTGACTTTC. It encodes CASSPRTGRFTGANVLTF.